This passage covers 5 T cell receptor beta chains from one sample sequenced in a study of memory CD4+ T cells and cytomegalovirus serostatus. Clones were sequenced by immunoSEQ multiplex PCR, and TCRdb holds only the in-frame ones, with some missing. The table lists tens of thousands of clones, 70% to 75% of them singletons. The sort gate was single viable CD3+CD4+CD8-CD45RO+ cells for memory CD4+ T cells. Sequencing was done on a sample of memory CD4+ T cells from blood. Receptors were obtained from an adult in good health and CMV-seropositive.

This sequence joins TRBV28 and TRBJ2-7; the D gene is possibly TRBD1 (5 bases). The CDR3 runs 14 residues. V shed 5 bases and J shed 2 bases, with 13 bases lying between them. Germline CDR1 reads MDHEN; CDR2 reads SYDVKM. The CDR3 bases are TGTGCCAGCAGTCGCTTACAGGACACCTACGAGCAGTACTTC. Translating it yields CASSRLQDTYEQYF.

The chain uses TRBV5-1 and TRBJ2-5, with 9 nucleotides matching TRBD2. This CDR3 contains 15 residues. CDR1 and CDR2 from the germline V gene are SGHRS and YFSETQ. Trimming took 1 base from V and 10 from J; bases not matched to a gene: 11. The CDR3 coding sequence is TGCGCCAGCAGCTTGACAGGGGCTAAGCGGGAGGACCAGTACTTC. Encoded protein: CASSLTGAKREDQYF.

The chain joins TRBV30 to TRBJ2-5, with 12 bases aligning to TRBD2. The end of the DNA fits TRBJ2-7 better, so the J call may be wrong. Germline loops: CDR1 GTSNPN, CDR2 SVGIG (reference sequence). CDR3 length: 18 residues. The DNA for the CDR3 is TGTGCCTGGAGTGTACTTAGACCGTGGACTAGCGGGACTCACGAGCAGTACTTC. Residues: CAWSVLRPWTSGTHEQYF.

This chain links TRBV14 with TRBJ2-7; possible D gene TRBD1, 5 bases. This CDR3 is 15 amino acids long. Trimming removed 3 bases from V and 2 bases from J, with 14 bases in between. Germline V lookup: CDR1 SGHDN, CDR2 FVKESK. CDR3 residues: CASSQGLGQTYEQYF. In DNA, the CDR3 is TGTGCCAGCAGCCAGGGGCTGGGGCAAACCTACGAGCAGTACTTC.

This clone has more than one count but fewer than ten. The chain combines TRBV30 with TRBJ1-1, with TRBD1 matching over 12 bases. This CDR3 has 15 amino acids. V shed 5 bases and J 6 bases; nucleotides not matched to a gene: 10. Germline values: CDR1 GTSNPN, CDR2 SVGIG (reference sequence). The CDR3 DNA reads TGTGCCTGGGCTGGGACAGGGGGCGGGTGGGCTGAAGCTTTCTTT. Its translation: CAWAGTGGGWAEAFF.